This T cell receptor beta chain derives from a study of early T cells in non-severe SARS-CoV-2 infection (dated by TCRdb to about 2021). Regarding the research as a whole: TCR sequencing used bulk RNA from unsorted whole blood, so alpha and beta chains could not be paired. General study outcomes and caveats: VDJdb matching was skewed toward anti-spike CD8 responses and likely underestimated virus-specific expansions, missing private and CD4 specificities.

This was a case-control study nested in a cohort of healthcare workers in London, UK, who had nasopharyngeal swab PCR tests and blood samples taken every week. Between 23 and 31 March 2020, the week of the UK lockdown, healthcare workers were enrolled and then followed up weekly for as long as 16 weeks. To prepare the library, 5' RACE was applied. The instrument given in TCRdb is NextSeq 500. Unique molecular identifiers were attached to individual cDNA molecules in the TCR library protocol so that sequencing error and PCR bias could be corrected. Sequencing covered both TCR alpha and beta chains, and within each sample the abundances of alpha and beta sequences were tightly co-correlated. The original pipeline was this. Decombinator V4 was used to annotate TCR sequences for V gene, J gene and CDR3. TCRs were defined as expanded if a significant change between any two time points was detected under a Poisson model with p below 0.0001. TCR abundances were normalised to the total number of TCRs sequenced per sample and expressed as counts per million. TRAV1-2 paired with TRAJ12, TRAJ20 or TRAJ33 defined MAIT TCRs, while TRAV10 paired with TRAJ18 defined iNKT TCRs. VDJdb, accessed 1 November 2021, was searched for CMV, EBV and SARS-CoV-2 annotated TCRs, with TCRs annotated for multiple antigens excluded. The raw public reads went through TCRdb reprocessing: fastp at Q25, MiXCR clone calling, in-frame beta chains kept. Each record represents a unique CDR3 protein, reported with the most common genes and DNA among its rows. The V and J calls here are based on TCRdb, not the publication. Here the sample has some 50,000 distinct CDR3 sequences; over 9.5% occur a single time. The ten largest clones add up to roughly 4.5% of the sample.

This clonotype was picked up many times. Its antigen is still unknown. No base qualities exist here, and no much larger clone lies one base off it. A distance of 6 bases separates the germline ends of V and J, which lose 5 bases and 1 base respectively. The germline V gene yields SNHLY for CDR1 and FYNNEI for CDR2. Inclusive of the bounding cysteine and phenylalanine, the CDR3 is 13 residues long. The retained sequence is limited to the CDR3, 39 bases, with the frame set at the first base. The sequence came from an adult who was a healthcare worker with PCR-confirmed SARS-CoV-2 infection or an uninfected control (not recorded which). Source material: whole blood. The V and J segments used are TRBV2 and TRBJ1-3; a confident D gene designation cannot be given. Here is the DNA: TGTGCCAGCAGTTTTGAGTCTGGAAACACCATATATTTT. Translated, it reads CASSFESGNTIYF.